The 5 T cell receptor beta chains listed next were all sequenced from one sample in a study of shared T cell receptors in the human thymus. Profiling relied on immunoSEQ multiplex PCR, and the TCRdb table lists in-frame clones only, not all of them. The sample shows 600,000 or so clones, about 87% of them seen only once. These same records also appear under a second study, on human thymus T cells.

The sequenced sample was thymocytes. The receptors derive from a boy younger than two with a congenital heart defect.

The CDR3 sequence is CASSLYGTPYEQYF. Written as DNA, the CDR3 is TGTGCCAGCAGTTTATACGGGACTCCTTACGAGCAGTACTTC. This chain uses TRBV27 with TRBJ2-7; D might be TRBD2 (6 bases). There are 14 residues in the CDR3. Trimming took off 1 base at V and 4 bases at J, with 11 bases between the two ends. The germline V gene has CDR1 MNHEY and CDR2 SMNVEV (reference sequence).

The chain uses TRBV7-9 and TRBJ2-7; no reliable D call. This CDR3 has 15 amino acids. The V and J ends lost 1 base and 0 bases respectively, with 10 bases between them. Germline lookup yields CDR1 SEHNR and CDR2 FQNEAQ (reference sequence). The chain's CDR3 is CASSLGQDSSYEQYF. As DNA, the CDR3 is TGTGCCAGCAGCTTAGGCCAGGATAGCTCCTACGAGCAGTACTTC.

The rearrangement uses TRBV7-2 and TRBJ2-5, with 9 bases identical to TRBD2. V shed 5 bases, J shed 1 base, and the junction held 5 bases outside the gene matches. CDR1 SGHTA and CDR2 FQGNSA come from the germline V gene. The CDR3 is 15 amino acids. The CDR3 protein is CASSRERGVQETQYF. For the CDR3, the DNA is TGTGCCAGCAGCCGAGAGCGGGGGGTCCAAGAGACCCAGTACTTC.

The V call is TRBV4-1, the J call TRBJ2-7; 7 nucleotides agree with TRBD2. The junction had 11 bases not matched to a gene; V was cut back by 1 base and J by 2 bases. Germline CDR1 and CDR2: MGHRA and YSYEKL. The length of the CDR3 is 17 residues. CDR3 amino acids: CASSQGWGGPIPYEQYF. In DNA form, the CDR3 reads TGCGCCAGCAGCCAAGGATGGGGGGGTCCCATTCCCTACGAGCAGTACTTC.

The genes are TRBV4-3 and TRBJ2-7; 8 bases agree with TRBD2. The germline CDR1 and CDR2 sequences are LGHNA and YSLEER. The length of the CDR3 is 14 residues. The V segment lost 6 bases and the J segment 0 bases; nucleotides outside the gene matches: 4. DNA of the CDR3: TGCGCCAGCAGACAGCGGGAGCACTCCTACGAGCAGTACTTC. This translates into CASRQREHSYEQYF.